The source of this TCR beta chain is a study of blood T cell repertoires in COVID-19. Assay used: immunoSEQ multiplex PCR; TCRdb lists only in-frame clones, some missing. The sample carries under 200,000 clones, 79% recorded once. The CDR3 sequence is 15 residues long. Germline V gene lookup returns CDR1 MNHEY and CDR2 SVGAGI. V was clipped by 7 bases and J by 5 bases; unmatched bases: 9. J is TRBJ1-2 and V is TRBV6-5, with 11 bases aligning to TRBD1. Sample: PBMCs or T cells enriched from blood (not recorded which). This receptor was taken from a woman in her 70s in a cohort exposed to, infected with or recovered from COVID-19 (not recorded which). CDR3 sequence (DNA): TGTGCCAGCACCTCGGGACAGGGGGTGTCTTATGGCTACACCTTC. Amino acids: CASTSGQGVSYGYTF.